This T cell receptor beta chain was retrieved from a study of T-cell memory formation after mild COVID-19. Study context: TCR clusters were mostly donor specific. Overall study findings and caveats: Researchers report contracting CD4+ clones mostly in CM and EM, with CD8+ clones in EMRA.

V was shortened by 1 base and J by 4 bases, with 8 bases between the two germline ends. The CDR3 has 14 amino acids. CDR1 and CDR2 (germline): SGHRS, YFSETQ. Points on this clonotype: Its specificity is unknown.

MiXCR, run by TCRdb on the 5' RACE reads, gives a single entry per CDR3 protein. The sample lists some 320,000 distinct CDR3 sequences, around an eighth occurring once. Material: PBMCs or a T cell subset sorted from them (not recorded which). The rearrangement uses TRBV5-1 and TRBJ2-2; D is unresolved. The TCR comes from a man in his late teens or twenties who had mild COVID-19 (a few samples of this study predate the infection). Cell type and time point are not known. DNA for the CDR3: TGCGCCAGCAGCTTGCGTGGGTTCACCGGGGAGCTGTTTTTT. The encoded protein is CASSLRGFTGELFF.